The 32 T cell receptor beta chains below come from one sample, sequenced in a study of blood T cells in healthy people across ages. The use of a sample-barcoded 5' primer and a J-beta primer mix characterized a second PCR of roughly 7 to 11 cycles. From the 5' RACE reads, TCRdb called clonotypes with MiXCR, one entry per CDR3 protein. Altogether about 1.1 million distinct CDR3 sequences are present, approximately 38% being singletons, with the ten largest covering roughly 13%. The sample consisted of blood. The receptors here all came from a man aged 18 to 35 in good health.

The table lists this clonotype with a few counts. V usage is TRBV2 and J usage is TRBJ2-5, with TRBD1 matching over 7 bases. The V gene end was trimmed by 10 bases and the J gene end by 1 base; junction bases not matched to a gene: 9. The CDR3 totals 14 residues. In germline, CDR1 is SNHLY, CDR2 FYNNEI. CDR3 sequence: CAILMGTAQETQYF. CDR3 DNA: TGTGCCATCCTAATGGGGACAGCCCAAGAGACCCAGTACTTC.

This clonotype appeared once. A junction boundary mismatches the germline segment, possibly from a read error. The CDR3 DNA reads TGTGCCAGCAGCGGACTCCCCGCAGATATGCAGTATTTT. Translating it yields CASSGLPADMQYF. The chain is built from TRBV5-5 and TRBJ2-3; D is perhaps TRBD2 (5 bases). The V gene's germline CDR1 is SGHKS and CDR2 YYEKEE (reference sequence). The CDR3 extends over 13 amino acids.

V is TRBV10-3 and J is TRBJ1-2, with TRBD1 as a possible D gene (5 bases). V gave up 4 bases and J gave up 8 bases, with 17 bases separating them. Looked up from germline, CDR1 is ENHRY and CDR2 is SYGVKD. The length of the CDR3 is 14 residues. The CDR3 bases are TGTGCCATCAGTGTTGAGGGGCCTTCTAAGGGCTACACCTTC. Protein product: CAISVEGPSKGYTF.

This clonotype was seen more than once but under ten times. The gene calls are TRBV7-9 and TRBJ1-1; TRBD1 agrees at 7 bases. The CDR3 is 15 amino acids. Trimming removed 1 base from V and 5 bases from J; junction bases left unmatched: 7. Germline loops: CDR1 SEHNR, CDR2 FQNEAQ (reference sequence). The CDR3 loop reads CASSLEGGAGTEAFF. The CDR3 nucleotides read TGTGCCAGCAGCTTAGAAGGGGGCGCAGGGACTGAAGCTTTCTTT.

The chain is built from TRBV24-1 and TRBJ2-3; D might be TRBD1 or TRBD2, each matching 5 bases. The CDR3 is 14 residues long. V was trimmed by 4 bases and J by 2 bases, leaving 9 bases between them. Germline CDR1 reads KGHDR; CDR2 reads SFDVKD. The DNA of the CDR3 is TGTGCCACCAGTGAAGTCGGGACCACAGATACGCAGTATTTT. Translated, it gives CATSEVGTTDTQYF.

The V and J genes are TRBV27 and TRBJ2-7; D not certain. The germline CDR1 and CDR2 sequences are MNHEY and SMNVEV (reference sequence). This CDR3 spans 13 amino acids. Between the trimmed V and J ends, which lost 3 bases and 3 bases, there was a span of 9 bases. Here the CDR3 DNA reads TGTGCCAGCAGTTTTCAGAGAGACTACGAGCAGTACTTC. Translating it yields CASSFQRDYEQYF.

The chain combines TRBV12-3 or TRBV12-4 with TRBJ2-7; D unclear. The J call may not be correct, given that the DNA end is closer to TRBJ2-5. There are 14 residues in the CDR3. This CDR3 is CASPRRPISETQYF. CDR3 bases: TGTGCCAGCCCTCGCAGACCAATTTCGGAGACCCAGTACTTC.

This clonotype has only a few counts. V gene TRBV12-3 or TRBV12-4 combines with J gene TRBJ2-2; D remains ambiguous. V was cut by 8 bases and J by 7 bases, with 5 bases left in between. This CDR3 has 10 residues. The CDR3 protein is CASGGGELFF. The CDR3 DNA is TGTGCCAGCGGCGGCGGGGAGCTGTTTTTT.

With regard to this clonotype: The CDR3 carries no conserved terminal phenylalanine or tryptophan, so it likely arises from a read error. The chain joins TRBV4-1 to TRBJ1-5; D is ambiguous. Germline V gives CDR1 MGHRA, CDR2 YSYEKL. The germline V and J ends were trimmed by 1 base and 3 bases, with 19 bases remaining between them. The CDR3 has 18 residues. CDR3 bases: TGCGCCAGCAGCCAAGGTTGGGCACCTCGATTCCTCAATCAGCCCCAGCATTCT. It codes for CASSQGWAPRFLNQPQHS.

This clonotype occurred a few times. The J gene is TRBJ1-5, the V gene TRBV7-2; D is unclear. The germline V gene encodes CDR1 SGHTA and CDR2 FQGNSA. The length of the CDR3 is 15 residues. V gave up 1 base and J gave up 6 bases, with 13 bases separating them. CDR3 amino acids: CASSLDLWLGQPQHF. In DNA form, the CDR3 reads TGTGCCAGCAGCTTAGATCTGTGGTTGGGTCAGCCCCAGCATTTT.

The chain links TRBV4-3 to TRBJ2-3; perhaps TRBD2 as D (6 bases). The CDR3 runs 17 residues. The V end lost 0 bases, the J end lost 7 bases, and 20 bases lay between the germline ends. Germline V gene data show CDR1 as LGHNA and CDR2 as YSLEER. Here the CDR3 DNA reads TGCGCCAGCAGCCAAGATGATGACGTTGGGGGGAGGAATACGCAGTATTTT. It specifies CASSQDDDVGGRNTQYF.

The chain couples TRBV28 to TRBJ1-2, with 7 positions matching TRBD1. CDR3 size: 14 residues. Germline CDR1 and CDR2: MDHEN and SYDVKM. V lost 6 bases and J lost 8; bases outside the gene matches: 12. The CDR3 region is CASSSGTARQGYTF. CDR3 DNA sequence: TGTGCCAGCAGCTCTGGGACAGCACGCCAGGGCTACACCTTC.

A few counts support this clonotype. The gene calls are TRBV9 and TRBJ2-1; D call uncertain. The length of the CDR3 is 14 residues. Germline loops: CDR1 SGDLS, CDR2 YYNGEE. Trimming took 2 bases from V and 1 from J, leaving 7 bases between them. CDR3 residues: CASSVGRSYNEQFF. The CDR3 DNA follows: TGTGCCAGCAGCGTTGGGCGGTCCTACAATGAGCAGTTCTTC.

Only a few counts were recorded for this clonotype. CDR3 bases: TGCGCCAGCAGCCAACTTCCAGGATCCACAGATACGCAGTATTTT. Translating gives CASSQLPGSTDTQYF. V gene TRBV4-3 combines with J gene TRBJ2-3, with D unclear. The CDR3 is 15 amino acids. Germline CDR1 LGHNA, CDR2 YSLEER. The germline V and J ends were trimmed by 2 bases and 2 bases, with 11 bases remaining between them.

The chain employs TRBV20-1 and TRBJ2-5; 7 nucleotides align to TRBD1. Per germline, CDR1 DFQATT and CDR2 SNEGSKA (reference sequence). CDR3 length: 13 amino acids. Here the CDR3 DNA reads TGCAGCCTACGAACCGACAGGGCGAATGAGCAGTACTTC. It yields the protein CSLRTDRANEQYF.

The CDR3 reads CSARVAGASYTGELFF. In DNA, the CDR3 is TGCAGTGCTAGGGTAGCGGGAGCTTCTTACACCGGGGAGCTGTTTTTT. The chain links TRBV20-1 to TRBJ2-2; TRBD2 matches 9 bases. In germline, CDR1 is DFQATT, CDR2 SNEGSKA (reference sequence). With V trimmed by 3 bases and J by 3 bases, 8 bases remained unmatched. This CDR3 has 16 amino acids.

The V and J genes are TRBV30 and TRBJ1-2, with unresolved D. This CDR3 spans 13 amino acids. The germline gives CDR1 GTSNPN, CDR2 SVGIG (reference sequence). Trimming took 1 base from V and 2 from J, leaving 8 bases between them. CDR3 nucleotide sequence: TGTGCCTGGAGTGACGGACTGAACTATGGCTACACCTTC. Translating it yields CAWSDGLNYGYTF.

This clonotype turned up a few times. This chain uses TRBV7-9 with TRBJ2-3, with 8 bases matching TRBD2. The CDR3 loop spans 13 amino acids. Looked up from germline, CDR1 is SEHNR and CDR2 is FQNEAQ (reference sequence). The V gene end was trimmed by 10 bases and the J gene end by 0 bases; junction bases not matched to a gene: 3. The CDR3 spells CAILAGSTDTQYF. The DNA of the CDR3 is TGTGCCATCTTAGCGGGAAGCACAGATACGCAGTATTTT.

V gene TRBV21-1 combines with J gene TRBJ1-1; the D segment call TRBD1 is taken from the table without a DNA check. TRBV21-1 is recorded as a pseudogene. The CDR3 loop spans 17 amino acids. The CDR3 DNA reads TGTGCCAGCAGCAAAGCCGGGGACAGGGGTCCGAACACTGAAGCTTTCTTT. Protein product: CASSKAGDRGPNTEAFF.

The J gene is TRBJ2-5, the V gene TRBV20-1; either TRBD1 or TRBD2 may fit D (5 bases each). TRBJ2-7 matches the DNA end more closely, so the J call is doubtful. Germline CDR1 reads DFQATT; CDR2 reads SNEGSKA (reference sequence). The CDR3 totals 12 residues. The CDR3, as DNA: TGCAGTGCTAACCGGGACGGATACGAGCAGTACTTC. Protein sequence: CSANRDGYEQYF.

This clonotype turned up a few times. The rearrangement joins TRBV13 to TRBJ2-5, with D perhaps TRBD1 (5 bases). Germline values: CDR1 PRHDT, CDR2 FYEKMQ (reference sequence). Trimming removed 6 bases at V and 11 bases at J, with 16 bases between. The CDR3 runs 12 residues. DNA of the CDR3: TGTGCCAGCAGATACAGGCCGGGTGAGCAGTACTTC. Amino acid sequence: CASRYRPGEQYF.

The chain employs TRBV12-5 and TRBJ1-2; D not certain. The CDR3 is 14 residues long. Germline-derived CDR1 and CDR2 are LGHNT and FRNRAP. The V end was cut by 0 bases, the J end by 8 bases, with 13 bases between. CDR3 protein: CASGLVILGRGYTF. CDR3 nucleotide sequence: TGTGCTAGTGGTTTGGTTATTTTAGGTCGGGGCTACACCTTC.

This clonotype has a count of ten or more. This chain joins TRBV12-3 or TRBV12-4 and TRBJ2-7, with TRBD1 matching over 7 bases. V shed 6 bases and J 6 bases; nucleotides not matched to a gene: 2. The CDR3 contains 11 residues. CDR3 in amino acids: CASSPGGEQYF. Here the CDR3 DNA reads TGTGCCAGCAGCCCAGGGGGCGAGCAGTACTTC.

The rearrangement uses TRBV20-1 and TRBJ1-2; the D is unclear. Germline-derived CDR1 and CDR2 are DFQATT and SNEGSKA (reference sequence). The CDR3 sequence is 12 residues long. Trimming removed 1 base at V and 3 bases at J, with 6 bases between. Written as DNA, the CDR3 is TGCAGTGCTAGAGTGGACGACTATGGCTACACCTTC. Translation gives CSARVDDYGYTF.

This clonotype was counted between two and nine times. V is TRBV12-3 or TRBV12-4 and J is TRBJ2-1, with D perhaps TRBD2 (6 bases). CDR3 size: 15 residues. With 2 bases removed from V and 5 bases from J, the gap between germline ends came to 13 bases. This CDR3 is CASSLLAIKDNEQFF. The CDR3 DNA reads TGTGCCAGCAGTTTACTAGCGATTAAGGACAATGAGCAGTTCTTC.

This chain joins TRBV15 and TRBJ1-4, with D possibly matching TRBD1 (6 bases). CDR3 length equals 15 residues. Between the trimmed V and J ends, which lost 1 base and 5 bases, there was a span of 11 bases. Per the germline V gene, CDR1 is LNHNV and CDR2 is YYDKDF (reference sequence). The CDR3 loop is CATSRGPGANEKLFF. The CDR3 bases are TGTGCCACCAGCAGAGGCCCAGGGGCAAATGAAAAACTGTTTTTT.

This chain connects TRBV20-1 to TRBJ1-1; D perhaps matches TRBD1 (6 bases). CDR3 length: 14 amino acids. From germline, CDR1 is DFQATT and CDR2 SNEGSKA (reference sequence). Trimming took 1 base from V and 3 from J, leaving 12 bases between them. CDR3 amino acids: CSARAGQPHTEAFF. The CDR3 region has the DNA TGCAGTGCTAGAGCTGGACAGCCCCACACTGAAGCTTTCTTT.

J is TRBJ2-7 and V is TRBV7-2; 7 bases agree with TRBD1. This CDR3 comprises 14 residues. Per germline, CDR1 SGHTA and CDR2 FQGNSA. Trimming at V came to 0 bases and at J to 7 bases, leaving 6 bases not matched to a gene. CDR3 region: CASSLAGQINEQYF. The CDR3 nucleotides are TGTGCCAGCAGCTTAGCGGGACAGATTAATGAGCAGTACTTC. Based on the CDR3 plus reference TRBV7-2 and TRBJ2-7, the full variable domain is GAGVSQSPSNKVTEKGKDVELRCDPISGHTALYWYRQSLGQGLEFLIYFQGNSAPDKSGLPSDRFSAERTGGSVSTLTIQRTQQEDSAVYLCASSLAGQINEQYFGPGTRLTVT.

This clonotype was observed many times. V and J are TRBV4-2 and TRBJ2-1; maybe TRBD1 (6 bases). V lost 0 bases to trimming and J lost 7 bases, with 13 bases between them. The germline V gene has CDR1 LGHNA and CDR2 YNFKEQ. This CDR3 comprises 15 residues. The CDR3 region is CASSQDGAGENEQFF. CDR3 nucleotide sequence: TGTGCCAGCAGCCAAGATGGGGCAGGGGAGAATGAGCAGTTCTTC.

The genes are TRBV7-2 and TRBJ1-1, with TRBD1 as a possible D gene (6 bases). The CDR3 loop spans 16 amino acids. Germline values: CDR1 SGHTA, CDR2 FQGNSA. Between the trimmed V and J ends, which lost 2 bases and 8 bases, there was a span of 21 bases. Written as DNA, the CDR3 is TGTGCCAGCAGCTTAAGTTTGACGGGGACACGCTACGAAGCTTTCTTT. Amino acid sequence: CASSLSLTGTRYEAFF.

This clonotype was counted at least ten times. The rearrangement uses TRBV4-1 and TRBJ1-2; D is uncertain. V gave up 0 bases and J gave up 1 base, with 6 bases separating them. From germline, CDR1 is MGHRA and CDR2 YSYEKL. The CDR3 extends over 14 amino acids. The CDR3 protein is CASSQDPGNYGYTF. CDR3 in DNA: TGCGCCAGCAGCCAAGATCCGGGTAACTATGGCTACACCTTC.

In its sample, this clonotype was seen once. The CDR3, as DNA: TGTGCCAGCAGAAATACCGGGACAGCAAATTCACCCCTCCACTTT. Translating gives CASRNTGTANSPLHF. V and J are TRBV28 and TRBJ1-6; 7 nucleotides match TRBD1. The CDR3 totals 15 residues. Germline V gene sequence: CDR1 MDHEN, CDR2 SYDVKM. V was pared by 6 bases and J by 7 bases, with 9 bases of the junction left unmatched. Full variable domain (rest looked up from reference TRBV28 and TRBJ1-6): DVKVTQSSRYLVKRTGEKVFLECVQDMDHENMFWYRQDPGLGLRLIYFSYDVKMKEKGDIPEGYSVSREKKERFSLILESASTNQTSMYLCASRNTGTANSPLHFGNGTRLTVT.